This T cell receptor (beta chain) was recovered during a study of cytomegalovirus exposure and HLA in healthy donors (dated by TCRdb to about 2017). Context from the whole study: In an earlier analysis of several hundred of the donors, 276 Gb of sequence data and 120 million or so unique TCR beta sequences from about 179 million T cells were reported. Among about 370 genotyped donors of the cohort, an average of approximately 240,000 unique TCR beta nucleotide sequences was sequenced per donor, of which roughly 18% were non-productive. Along with the approximately 670-subject first cohort, a separate validation cohort of approximately 110 different subjects was used. The study aimed to test whether cataloging public T cell receptors could reveal signatures of past pathogen exposure. To decide whether each TCR beta V gene segment behaved as functional or pseudogenic, an earlier analysis of some 600 of the donors relied on high-throughput TCR beta sequencing. Typing coverage differed by locus: A, B, C, DRB1 and DQB1 were typed in about 620-640 donors, DQA1 in 500 to 550, DPA1 in 600 to 610, and DPB1 in roughly 450. The later analysis used no new phenotypic data to find candidate immune exposures, relying instead on TCR beta sequences and their occurrence across donors. HLA typing covered class I and class II loci at four-digit resolution. To predict cytomegalovirus infection status, the study combined high-throughput TCR immunosequencing, statistical association of individual TCRs with disease status, and machine learning. A later analysis re-analyzed previously published TCR beta repertoires from approximately 670 donors and added high-resolution HLA genotyping to study TCR occurrence patterns. An early release covering 550 to 650 HLA-typed donors comprised 250 to 350 gigabases of sequencing data and 65 million to 100 million unique TCR sequences. The genetic ancestry cluster associated with self-reported Caucasian donors included approximately 85% of the 398 genotyped donors. Every repertoire in the discovery cohort had been generated on one and the same sequencing platform. The T cell repertoires of 666 subjects were profiled by immunosequencing and related to cytomegalovirus serostatus. Donor age, sex, ethnicity and CMV serostatus were compiled together with the repertoire data. Roughly 5 DR-DQ haplotypes were treated as single units for association and clustering because of strong linkage in the cohort. A later genetic analysis took genome-wide SNP genotypes for 398 of the 666 donors and used that subset as a discovery cohort.

The protocol used for the library was the immunoSEQ multiplex PCR assay. For the multiplex PCR, a mixture combining 60 forward primers for TCR Vbeta segments and 13 reverse primers for TCR Jbeta segments was used. The CDR3 region of rearranged TCR beta genes was amplified from genomic DNA with a multiplex PCR assay. The Illumina HiSeq System was used to sequence the amplified TCR beta libraries as 87-base-pair reads. Per the original workflow: In a later analysis, some 80 million unique TCR beta chains were counted across the roughly 670 repertoires, and about 10 million of these chains were shared by at least two donors. Raw reads were error-corrected and collapsed into unique sequences with a nearest-neighbor algorithm that merged closely related sequences to remove PCR and sequencing errors. To assign V, D and J gene segments, CDR3 sequences were aligned to IMGT reference sequences. For a sequence to be retained, a match of at least six nucleotides to both a V gene segment and a J gene segment was required. Rearrangements were classified as productive when the CDR3 lacked stop codons and remained in frame with V and J, and all other rearrangements were classified as non-productive. CDR3 was defined according to IMGT convention as the region running from the second conserved V-encoded cysteine to the conserved J-encoded phenylalanine. The earlier analysis of about 640 of the donors excluded any sequence lacking an unambiguous match to a single V gene segment. In an earlier analysis of some 590 of the donors, a V segment was called functional when productive rearrangements were above 56.7%, and segregating when the standard deviation between donors exceeded 5%. A statistical classification framework was developed to diagnose cytomegalovirus status using the catalog of TCR beta chain sequences. V and J gene assignment, in a later analysis, came from comparing TCR nucleotide sequences with IMGT/GENE-DB human TR gene sequences. The TCRdist pipeline was used in a later analysis to assign CDR3 sequences and most-parsimonious VDJ recombination scenarios. In a later analysis, each TCR beta chain was defined by its CDR3 amino acid sequence together with its V-gene family, and reads without a unique V-gene family were excluded. In a later analysis, 550 to 650 highly shared, low-generation-probability nucleotide sequences were removed to address suspected cross-contamination and a sequencing artifact. For each public chain, a later analysis derived a clonal expansion index from normalized ranks of inferred template counts within each repertoire. A later analysis computed generation probabilities with a VDJ recombination model fitted to out-of-frame rearrangements, and checked the results against IGoR. Hypergeometric tests were used in a later analysis to score TCR-TCR, TCR-HLA and TCR-CMV co-occurrence, with a repertoire-size bias correction applied to the TCR pairs. False discovery rates were estimated in a later analysis by permuting HLA or CMV assignments 20 times. In a later analysis, co-occurring TCRs were grouped using DBSCAN, with TCRdist sequence similarity added in when clustering inside HLA-allele-positive subsets. Repertoires with fewer than 30,000 or more than 120,000 public chains were left out of co-occurrence clustering, as were a handful of repertoires with anomalous nucleotide sharing. The immuneACCESS repertoire file appears here via TCRdb, limited to in-frame rearrangements. These files lack a portion of the clones; in checked studies, under half of the deficit traces to unresolved V genes, and the cause of the others is not known. For V, J and clone size, that table is used; D and trimming come from the DNA. Here the sample has about 140,000 clones; 66% occur a single time. The ten largest make up approximately 1.6% of the sample.

The full study reports these points: The cohort was sequenced for TCR beta chains only, and without alpha or paired-chain data the features that could be detected were limited. An earlier analysis of approximately 600 of the donors showed that most TCR beta V segments appeared in productive rearrangements either about 87% or about 30% of the time, which broadly matched IMGT annotations. Strong co-occurrence of HLA alleles, especially DR and DQ, made assigning TCR associations to individual alleles difficult. Because some donors lacked HLA typing at each locus, the association tests relied only on the typed subset. A later genetic analysis reported fewer N-insertions in productive TCRs among donors in an Asian-associated ancestry cluster than the roughly 700-donor mean. A later analysis associated about 17,000 TCR beta sequences with specific HLA alleles at a false discovery rate of 0.05. In both the original and validation cohorts, the classifier was reported to diagnose cytomegalovirus status with high specificity and sensitivity. The only immune exposure information available for the cohort was CMV serostatus. A later analysis reported that several top co-occurrence clusters appeared linked to parvovirus B19, influenza, CMV and Epstein-Barr virus. The presence/absence analyses assumed that sequencing depth was roughly uniform across donors, and that assumption may not be true. The authors suggested that the approach could potentially be generalized to other disease states and immunological phenotypes. In a later analysis, HLA-associated TCR beta chains were found to be more clonally expanded and to have lower generation probabilities than equally common non-associated chains. According to a later analysis, most CMV-associated TCR beta chains appeared to be HLA-restricted, and the HLA associations seemed to be driven largely by CMV exposure. V-gene and J-gene trimming of TCR beta chains was associated with a missense DCLRE1C variant in a later genetic analysis, and the association was replicated in an independent cohort. Because counts were too low, approximately 18 rarely observed V segments, including chromosome 9 orphons, were excluded from the earlier analysis of some 540 of the donors. A few of the identified cytomegalovirus-associated TCR beta chains were confirmed in vitro to be specific for cytomegalovirus antigens. Linkage disequilibrium might explain the correlated functional status among segregating V segments, but an unknown experimental factor could not be excluded. The study gave a list of about 170 TCR beta chains associated with cytomegalovirus. The 87-base-pair reads could not distinguish some IMGT-functional V segments, including TRBV6-2 and TRBV6-3, so those segments were excluded. Across donors, most TCR sequences were observed very rarely, whereas some public TCRs were present in many individuals. In a later analysis, the rate of TCR association differed among HLA loci, with DRB1 alleles having the most associated TCRs and HLA-C alleles having the fewest. A further reported finding was that TCR beta sequences accurately predicted the HLA-A and HLA-B alleles for most subjects in the first cohort. The sequencing pipeline was judged likely to have produced a cluster of highly shared sequence variants as a technical artifact.

Taken from the germline V gene (reference sequence), the CDR1 and CDR2 loops are MNHNY and SVGAGI. V loses 6 bases, J loses 1 base, and the germline ends lie 7 bases apart. The CDR3 goes from the cysteine to the phenylalanine over 13 residues. Left in the record is the CDR3 DNA by itself, 39 bases read in frame from the first base. This clone was counted only a few times. It has no known antigen specificity. Base quality data are lacking; no much larger clone is found one base away. The cohort consisted of some 670 healthy bone marrow donors. At the time of sampling, every cohort member was nominally healthy, though immune exposures that went unrecorded were likely present. CMV serostatus was recorded as positive for just under 300 and negative for 352 of the 666 cohort members, whereas no CMV serostatus was recorded for the donor in question. A peripheral blood sample was collected from each donor, and TCR beta sequencing was performed on peripheral blood mononuclear cells. Genomic DNA extraction from the blood cell samples was performed with the Qiagen DNeasy Blood Extraction Kit.

The material sequenced was PBMCs. The clonotype was recovered from a human donor in good health. The chain is assembled from TRBV6-6 and TRBJ1-5; no D segment can be confidently identified. The CDR3 protein is CASSRVSNQPQHF. The sequenced DNA is TGTGCCAGCAGCCGGGTGAGCAATCAGCCCCAGCATTTT.